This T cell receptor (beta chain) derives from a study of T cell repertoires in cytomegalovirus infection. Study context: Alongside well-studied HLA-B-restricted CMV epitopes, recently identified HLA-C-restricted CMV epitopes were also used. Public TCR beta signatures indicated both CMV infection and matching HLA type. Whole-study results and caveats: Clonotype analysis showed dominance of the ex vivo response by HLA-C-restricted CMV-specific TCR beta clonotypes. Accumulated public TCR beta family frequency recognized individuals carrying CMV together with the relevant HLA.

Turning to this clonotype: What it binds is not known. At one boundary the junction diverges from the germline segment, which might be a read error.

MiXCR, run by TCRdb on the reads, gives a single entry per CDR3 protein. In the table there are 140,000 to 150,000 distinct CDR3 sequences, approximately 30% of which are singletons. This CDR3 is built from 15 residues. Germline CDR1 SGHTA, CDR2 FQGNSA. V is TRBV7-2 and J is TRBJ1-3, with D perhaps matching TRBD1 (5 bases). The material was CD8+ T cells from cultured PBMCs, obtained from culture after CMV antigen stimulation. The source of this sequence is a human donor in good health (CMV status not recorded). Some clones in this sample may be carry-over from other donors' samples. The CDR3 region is CANSLGPGEGDTIYF. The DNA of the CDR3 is TGTGCCAACAGCTTAGGGCCAGGAGAAGGGGACACCATATATTTT.